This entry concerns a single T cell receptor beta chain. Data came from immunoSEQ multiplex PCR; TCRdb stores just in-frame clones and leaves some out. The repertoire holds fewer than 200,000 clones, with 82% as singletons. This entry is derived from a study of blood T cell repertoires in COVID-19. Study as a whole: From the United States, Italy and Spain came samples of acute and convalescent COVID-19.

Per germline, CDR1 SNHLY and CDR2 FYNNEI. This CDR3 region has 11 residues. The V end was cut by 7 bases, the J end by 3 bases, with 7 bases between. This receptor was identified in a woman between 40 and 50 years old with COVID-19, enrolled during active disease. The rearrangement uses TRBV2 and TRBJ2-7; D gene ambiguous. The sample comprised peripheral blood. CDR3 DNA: TGTGCCAGCACCCCGGGCTACGAGCAGTACTTC. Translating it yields CASTPGYEQYF.